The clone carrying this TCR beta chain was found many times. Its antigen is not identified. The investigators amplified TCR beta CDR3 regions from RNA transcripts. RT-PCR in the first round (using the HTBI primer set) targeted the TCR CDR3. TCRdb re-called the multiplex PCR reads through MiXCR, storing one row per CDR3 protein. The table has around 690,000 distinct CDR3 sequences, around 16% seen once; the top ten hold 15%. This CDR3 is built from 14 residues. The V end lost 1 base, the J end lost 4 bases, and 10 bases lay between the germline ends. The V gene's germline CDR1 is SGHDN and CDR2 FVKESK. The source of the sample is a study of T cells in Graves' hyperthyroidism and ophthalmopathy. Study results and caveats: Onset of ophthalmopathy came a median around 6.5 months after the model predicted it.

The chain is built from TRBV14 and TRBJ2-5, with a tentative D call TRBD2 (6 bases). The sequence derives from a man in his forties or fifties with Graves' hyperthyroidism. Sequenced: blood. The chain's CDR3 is CASSQALTRETQYF. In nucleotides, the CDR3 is TGTGCCAGCAGCCAAGCCCTGACTAGAGAGACCCAGTACTTC. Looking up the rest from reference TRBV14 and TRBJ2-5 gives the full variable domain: EAGVTQFPSHSVIEKGQTVTLRCDPISGHDNLYWYRRVMGKEIKFLLHFVKESKQDESGMPNNRFLAERTGGTYSTLKVQPAELEDSGVYFCASSQALTRETQYFGPGTRLLVL.